This T cell receptor (beta chain) is from a study of blood T cell repertoires in COVID-19. Study processing details: Reference gene primer amplification gave estimated nucleated cell counts. Repertoires were generated with immunoSEQ multiplex PCR, while TCRdb's copy carries only in-frame clones and drops some. D and trimming come from the DNA, and the V and J calls and clone size come from that table. The repertoire includes 200,000 to 300,000 clones, around 88% of them detected once, and over 4% sits in the top ten. Recruits, aged roughly 18 to 89 years, lived in 24 US areas. Categorization into cohorts depended on clinical history that participants reported. Cohort 3 donors were reported recovered after two negative PCRs, clearance, or symptom resolution. V was clipped by 4 bases and J by 10 bases; unmatched bases: 11. Germline CDR1 and CDR2: SGHRS and YFSETQ. The CDR3 covers 16 residues. This clone was counted many times.

The gene calls are TRBV5-1 and TRBJ1-6, with 10 bases matching TRBD1. Sequenced sample: PBMCs or T cells enriched from blood (not recorded which). The receptor was derived from a woman aged 30 to 39 who had recovered from COVID-19. The CDR3 sequence: CASSRTGQGRRSPLHF. CDR3 bases: TGCGCCAGCAGCCGAACGGGACAGGGGAGGAGATCACCCCTCCACTTT.